The clone carrying this TCR beta chain was found a few times. Its antigen is unidentified. The source of the sample is a study of T-cell memory formation after mild COVID-19. Overall study: Largely, TCR clusters stayed within a single donor.

Study-level points and caveats: Later expanders leaned CD4+, whereas clones that contracted between day 15 and 85 were balanced CD4/CD8. Prior to infection, memory already included some responding clones, suggesting cross-reactive memory joined.

MiXCR was run by TCRdb on the 5' RACE reads, yielding one entry per CDR3 protein. The sample has about 440,000 distinct CDR3 sequences, roughly 20% seen once. The CDR3 spans 16 residues. Trimming took 0 bases from V and 6 from J; bases not matched to a gene: 5. Germline CDR1 reads LGHNA; CDR2 reads YSLEER. Sequenced input: PBMCs or a T cell subset sorted from them (not recorded which). J is TRBJ2-1 and V is TRBV4-3; 10 nucleotides align to TRBD2. The clonotype originates from an adult woman who had mild COVID-19 (a few samples of this study predate the infection). Cell type and time point are not known. The CDR3 loop reads CASSQDRLAGVNEQFF. The CDR3 DNA is TGCGCCAGCAGCCAAGATCGACTAGCGGGCGTCAATGAGCAGTTCTTC.